This T cell receptor beta chain is drawn from a study of cytomegalovirus exposure and HLA in healthy donors. Study observations and caveats: Being indistinguishable, some V segments were excluded, TRBV6-2 and TRBV6-3 among them. The Asian-associated ancestry cluster reportedly had fewer N-insertions than the roughly 670-donor mean in a later analysis. Most sequenced TCRs were rare (though some public TCRs occurred in many donors).

Deletions cut 5 bases from V and 1 base from J, with 12 bases between. The CDR3 is 15 residues long. CDR1 and CDR2 from the germline V gene are MNHEY and SVGAGI. Turning to this clone: Its specificity is not known.

Donors likely had unrecorded immune exposures despite being nominally healthy when sampled. 60 Vbeta and 13 Jbeta primers were used in PCR. Here immunoSEQ multiplex PCR was the method, and the copy in TCRdb shows in-frame clones only, minus some. Among approximately 140,000 clones listed, 73% were seen once. The genes are TRBV6-5 and TRBJ1-3; D is unclear. The source of this sequence is a human donor in good health. The sequencing input was PBMCs. The CDR3 sequence: CASSQTRGSGNTIYF. Here the CDR3 DNA reads TGTGCCAGCAGTCAGACCAGAGGTTCTGGAAACACCATATATTTT.